This T cell receptor (beta chain) came from a study of blood T cell repertoires in COVID-19. Study at large: The analysed material was cDNA or gDNA that came from T cells, B-cell-depleted T cells, or PBMCs.

Sequencing used immunoSEQ multiplex PCR; TCRdb keeps in-frame clones, though not all of them. The sample has more than 95,000 clones, roughly 82% seen once. CDR1 and CDR2 (germline): SGHDN, FVKESK. J gave up 2 bases and V 4 bases, and 8 bases lay outside the gene matches. CDR3 length: 16 residues. The material sequenced was peripheral blood. This clonotype originated in an older man with acute or convalescent COVID-19. The chain combines TRBV14 with TRBJ2-5, with 9 bases fitting TRBD2. CDR3 amino acids: CASSRLAGGIQETQYF. The CDR3 coding sequence is TGTGCCAGCAGCCGTCTCGCGGGAGGGATACAAGAGACCCAGTACTTC. Filled out from reference TRBV14 and TRBJ2-5, the complete variable domain reads EAGVTQFPSHSVIEKGQTVTLRCDPISGHDNLYWYRRVMGKEIKFLLHFVKESKQDESGMPNNRFLAERTGGTYSTLKVQPAELEDSGVYFCASSRLAGGIQETQYFGPGTRLLVL.